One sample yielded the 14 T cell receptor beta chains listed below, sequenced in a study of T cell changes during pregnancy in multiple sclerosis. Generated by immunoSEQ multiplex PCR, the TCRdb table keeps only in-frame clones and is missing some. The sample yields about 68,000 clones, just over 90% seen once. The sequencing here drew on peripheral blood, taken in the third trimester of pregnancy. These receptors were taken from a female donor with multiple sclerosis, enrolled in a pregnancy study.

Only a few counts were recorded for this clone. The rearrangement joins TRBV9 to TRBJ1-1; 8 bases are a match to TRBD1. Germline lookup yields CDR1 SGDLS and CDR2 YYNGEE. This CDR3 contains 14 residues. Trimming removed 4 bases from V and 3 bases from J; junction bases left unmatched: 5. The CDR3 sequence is CASSSTGGDTEAFF. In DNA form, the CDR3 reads TGTGCCAGCAGCTCTACAGGGGGAGACACTGAAGCTTTCTTT. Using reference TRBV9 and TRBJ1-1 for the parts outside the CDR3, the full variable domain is DSGVTQTPKHLITATGQRVTLRCSPRSGDLSVYWYQQSLDQGLQFLIQYYNGEERAKGNILERFSAQQFPDLHSELNLSSLELGDSALYFCASSSTGGDTEAFFGQGTRLTVV.

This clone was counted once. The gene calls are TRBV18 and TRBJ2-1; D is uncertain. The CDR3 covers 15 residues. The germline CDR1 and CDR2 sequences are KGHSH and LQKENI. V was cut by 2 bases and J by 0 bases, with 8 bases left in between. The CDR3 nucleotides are TGTGCCAGCTCACCAAGGCAGGCCTCCTACAATGAGCAGTTCTTC. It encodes CASSPRQASYNEQFF. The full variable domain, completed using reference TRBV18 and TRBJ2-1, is NAGVMQNPRHLVRRRGQEARLRCSPMKGHSHVYWYRQLPEEGLKFMVYLQKENIIDESGMPKERFSAEFPKEGPSILRIQQVVRGDSAAYFCASSPRQASYNEQFFGPGTRLTVL.

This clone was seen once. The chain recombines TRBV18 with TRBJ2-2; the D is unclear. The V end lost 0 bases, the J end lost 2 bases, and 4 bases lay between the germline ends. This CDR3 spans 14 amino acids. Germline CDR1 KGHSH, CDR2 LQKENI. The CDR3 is CASSPPTNTGELFF. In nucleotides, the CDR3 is TGTGCCAGCTCACCACCTACAAACACCGGGGAGCTGTTTTTT.

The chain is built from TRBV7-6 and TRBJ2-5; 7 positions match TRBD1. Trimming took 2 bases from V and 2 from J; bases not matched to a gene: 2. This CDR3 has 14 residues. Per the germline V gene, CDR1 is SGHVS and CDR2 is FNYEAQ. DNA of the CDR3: TGTGCCAGCAGCTTAAACAGGGGACAAGAGACCCAGTACTTC. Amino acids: CASSLNRGQETQYF.

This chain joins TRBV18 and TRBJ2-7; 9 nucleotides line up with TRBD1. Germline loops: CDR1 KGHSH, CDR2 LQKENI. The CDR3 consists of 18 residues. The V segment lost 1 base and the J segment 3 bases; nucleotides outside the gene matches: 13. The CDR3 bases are TGTGCCAGCTCACCACAAGCCGCCGGGACAGGGACCAACTACGAGCAGTACTTC. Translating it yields CASSPQAAGTGTNYEQYF.

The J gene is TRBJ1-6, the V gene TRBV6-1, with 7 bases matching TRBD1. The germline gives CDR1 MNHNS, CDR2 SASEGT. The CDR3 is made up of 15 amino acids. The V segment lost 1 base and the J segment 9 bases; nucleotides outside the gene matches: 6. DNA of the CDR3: TGTGCCAGCAGTGAAGGGCAGGGGGTTACTTCACCCCTCCACTTT. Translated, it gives CASSEGQGVTSPLHF.

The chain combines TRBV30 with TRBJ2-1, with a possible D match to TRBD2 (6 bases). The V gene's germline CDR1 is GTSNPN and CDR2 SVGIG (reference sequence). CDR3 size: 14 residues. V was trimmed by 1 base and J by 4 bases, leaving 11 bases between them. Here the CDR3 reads CAWSEWRGYNEQFF. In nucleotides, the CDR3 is TGTGCCTGGAGTGAATGGCGGGGATACAATGAGCAGTTCTTC.

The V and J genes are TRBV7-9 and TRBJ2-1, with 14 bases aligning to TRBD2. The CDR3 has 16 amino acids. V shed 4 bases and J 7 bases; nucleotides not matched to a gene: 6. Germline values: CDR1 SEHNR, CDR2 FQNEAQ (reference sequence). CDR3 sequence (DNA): TGTGCCAGCAGCTGGGAGACTAGCGGGGGGGTAAATGAGCAGTTCTTC. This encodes CASSWETSGGVNEQFF.

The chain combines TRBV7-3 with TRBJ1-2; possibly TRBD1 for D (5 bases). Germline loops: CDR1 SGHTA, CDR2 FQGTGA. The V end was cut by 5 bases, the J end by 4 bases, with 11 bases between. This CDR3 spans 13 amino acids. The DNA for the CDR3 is TGTGCCAGCAGCCCGGGGGGACTCTATGGCTACACCTTC. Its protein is CASSPGGLYGYTF. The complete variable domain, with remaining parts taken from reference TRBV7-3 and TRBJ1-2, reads GAGVSQTPSNKVTEKGKYVELRCDPISGHTALYWYRQSLGQGPEFLIYFQGTGAADDSGLPNDRFFAVRPEGSVSTLKIQRTERGDSAVYLCASSPGGLYGYTFGSGTRLTVV.

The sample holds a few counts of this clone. The DNA of the CDR3 is TGTGCCAGCAGCCTCGACAGGGGTGAGCCCCAGCATTTT. Translation gives CASSLDRGEPQHF. The chain joins TRBV7-6 to TRBJ1-5, with 8 bases lining up with TRBD1. The CDR3 is made up of 13 amino acids. J gave up 8 bases and V 5 bases, and 5 bases lay outside the gene matches. The V gene's germline CDR1 is SGHVS and CDR2 FNYEAQ.

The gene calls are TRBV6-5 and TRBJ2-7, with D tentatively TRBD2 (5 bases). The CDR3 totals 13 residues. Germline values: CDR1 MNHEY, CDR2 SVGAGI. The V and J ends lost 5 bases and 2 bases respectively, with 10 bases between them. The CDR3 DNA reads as TGTGCCAGCAGTCCCCGTAGCGCCTACGAGCAGTACTTC. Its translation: CASSPRSAYEQYF.

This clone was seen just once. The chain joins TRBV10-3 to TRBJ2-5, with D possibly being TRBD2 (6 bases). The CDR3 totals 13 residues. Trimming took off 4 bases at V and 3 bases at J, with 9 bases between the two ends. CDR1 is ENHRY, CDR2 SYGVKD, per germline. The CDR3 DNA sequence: TGTGCCATCAGTGGGACTACCGAAGAGACCCAGTACTTC. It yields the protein CAISGTTEETQYF.

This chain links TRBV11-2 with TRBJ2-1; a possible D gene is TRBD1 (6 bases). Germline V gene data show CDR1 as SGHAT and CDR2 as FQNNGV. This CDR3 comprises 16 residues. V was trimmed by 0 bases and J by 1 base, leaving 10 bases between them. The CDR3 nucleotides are TGTGCCAGCAGCTTAGAGGACAGCGCTTCCTACAATGAGCAGTTCTTC. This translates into CASSLEDSASYNEQFF.

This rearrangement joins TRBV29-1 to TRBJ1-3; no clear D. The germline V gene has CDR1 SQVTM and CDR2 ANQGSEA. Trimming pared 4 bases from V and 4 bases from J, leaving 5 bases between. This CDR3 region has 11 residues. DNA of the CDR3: TGCAGCGTTGTCCAGGGAAACACCATATATTTT. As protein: CSVVQGNTIYF.